The 19 T cell receptor beta chains listed next were all sequenced from one sample in a study of CD8 T cells in Susac syndrome (dated by TCRdb to about 2019). The library came from the immunoSEQ multiplex PCR assay. RNA was extracted using the RNeasy kit, and about 0.45 to 1 ug of the RNA was reverse transcribed with random hexamers. TCRdb reanalyzed the raw reads on its own, using fastp at Q25 for trimming and MiXCR for clone calling, and kept in-frame beta chains. Each entry merges the rows of one CDR3 protein and shows their most common DNA and genes. This sample has under 200,000 distinct CDR3 sequences in its table, and around 94% of those were observed once. About 0.13% of the sample lies in the top ten. Sequencing was performed on CD4+ T cells from PBMCs. Receptors were obtained from a human donor in good health.

In the case of this clonotype: An end of the junction differs from the germline gene, which may be a read error. The rearrangement joins TRBV4-3 to TRBJ2-3, with D perhaps TRBD2 (6 bases). Germline-derived CDR1 and CDR2 are LGHNA and YSLEER. The length of the CDR3 is 12 residues. CDR3 sequence: CASSRRRGLLLF. The CDR3, as DNA: TGCGCCAGCAGCCGAAGACGGGGACTCCTTCTTTTT.

The chain is built from TRBV20-1 and TRBJ2-2; possibly TRBD1 for D (5 bases). CDR3 length: 13 amino acids. Germline CDR1 and CDR2: DFQATT and SNEGSKA (reference sequence). Trimming removed 6 bases from V and 0 bases from J, with 8 bases in between. The DNA for the CDR3 is TGCAGTGCCCGCAGGGCGAACACCGGGGAGCTGTTTTTT. Its protein product is CSARRANTGELFF.

This clonotype was detected once. J is TRBJ1-2 and V is TRBV20-1; perhaps TRBD1 as D (6 bases). Germline values: CDR1 DFQATT, CDR2 SNEGSKA (reference sequence). This CDR3 is 14 amino acids long. V was clipped by 4 bases and J by 0 bases, with 12 bases between them. CDR3 bases: TGCAGTGCTACACAGGGTTCGGCTAACTATGGCTACACCTTC. It is translated as CSATQGSANYGYTF.

This chain joins TRBV4-3 and TRBJ2-3; no definite D call. The CDR3 spans 17 residues. In germline, CDR1 is LGHNA, CDR2 YSLEER. With 2 bases removed from V and 0 bases from J, the gap between germline ends came to 15 bases. The CDR3 DNA reads as TGCGCCAGCAGCCAAAATCCCGCCCGTTCTAGCACAGATACGCAGTATTTT. Its protein is CASSQNPARSSTDTQYF.

The rearrangement uses TRBV29-1 and TRBJ1-2, with D possibly TRBD1 on 5 matching bases. V dropped 7 bases and J dropped 7 bases, with 13 bases sitting between them. This CDR3 contains 11 residues. CDR1 is SQVTM and CDR2 is ANQGSEA in the germline V gene. The CDR3 coding sequence is TGCAGCGGGGGGACCGCTGGTGGCTACACCTTC. Translation gives CSGGTAGGYTF.

This sequence joins TRBV14 and TRBJ2-7, with TRBD2 identical over 7 bases. The CDR3 has 16 residues. After removal of 4 bases from V and 0 bases from J, the junction contained 9 bases not matched to a gene. The germline V gene has CDR1 SGHDN and CDR2 FVKESK. As DNA, the CDR3 is TGTGCCAGCAGCCGAGTCCCGGGACTAAGCTCCTACGAGCAGTACTTC. This encodes CASSRVPGLSSYEQYF.

The chain uses TRBV28 and TRBJ2-1, with 9 positions matching TRBD1. Germline CDR1 is MDHEN and CDR2 is SYDVKM. V lost 5 bases and J lost 4; bases outside the gene matches: 3. The CDR3 has 14 amino acids. CDR3 loop: CASSTGGFYNEQFF. The CDR3, as DNA: TGTGCCAGCAGTACAGGGGGCTTTTACAATGAGCAGTTCTTC.

The chain has TRBV12-3 or TRBV12-4 and TRBJ1-2; a possible D gene is TRBD1 (5 bases). V shed 2 bases and J shed 6 bases, with 10 bases lying between them. This CDR3 is 13 amino acids long. The CDR3 DNA reads TGTGCCAGCAGTTTAATGGGGCGAGATGGCTACACCTTC. Translated: CASSLMGRDGYTF.

The chain combines TRBV3-1 with TRBJ2-3, with D maybe TRBD1 (5 bases). Deletions cut 4 bases from V and 4 bases from J, with 15 bases between. Germline V lookup: CDR1 LGHDT, CDR2 YNNKEL (reference sequence). This CDR3 has 15 amino acids. The CDR3 DNA follows: TGTGCCAGCAGCCTTTCAGGGATATCCGCAGATACGCAGTATTTT. Translated: CASSLSGISADTQYF.

The chain recombines TRBV7-2 with TRBJ2-7; D uncertain. The CDR3 covers 15 residues. Germline CDR1 and CDR2: SGHTA and FQGNSA. V was shortened by 5 bases and J by 2 bases, with 16 bases between the two germline ends. The CDR3 is CASSPPMWYAYEQYF. CDR3 bases: TGTGCCAGCAGCCCACCCATGTGGTACGCCTACGAGCAGTACTTC.

This clonotype came up a few times. The chain recombines TRBV6-1 with TRBJ1-6; D is unclear. The V gene's germline CDR1 is MNHNS and CDR2 SASEGT. The CDR3 is 17 amino acids. Trimming stripped 8 bases from V and 0 bases from J, with 17 bases between. CDR3 loop: CASSPRGGSSYNSPLHF. Here the CDR3 DNA reads TGTGCCAGCTCCCCCAGAGGAGGGAGCTCCTATAATTCACCCCTCCACTTT.

The J gene is TRBJ2-5, the V gene TRBV20-1; no firm D call. Germline CDR1 reads DFQATT; CDR2 reads SNEGSKA (reference sequence). Trimming took 3 bases from V and 1 from J, leaving 15 bases between them. The length of the CDR3 is 15 residues. This CDR3 is CSASVPGRSQETQYF. CDR3 DNA: TGCAGTGCTAGCGTCCCCGGGCGGAGCCAAGAGACCCAGTACTTC.

CDR3 residues: CSAISGGNTDTQYF. Written as DNA, the CDR3 is TGCAGTGCGATTAGCGGGGGGAACACAGATACGCAGTATTTT. The chain joins TRBV20-1 to TRBJ2-3; 10 nucleotides align to TRBD2. CDR3 length equals 14 residues. CDR1 and CDR2 from the germline V gene are DFQATT and SNEGSKA (reference sequence). V trimming: 6 bases; J trimming: 2 bases; junction bases outside the gene matches: 5.

CDR3 loop: CASSLRNGRETQYF. The CDR3 coding sequence is TGTGCCAGCAGCTTAAGAAACGGGCGGGAGACCCAGTACTTC. J is TRBJ2-5 and V is TRBV13, with D hard to call. Trimming shortened V by 2 bases and J by 5 bases, and 12 bases separated the two germline ends. The CDR3 has 14 amino acids. Germline CDR1 and CDR2: PRHDT and FYEKMQ (reference sequence).

V gene TRBV20-1 combines with J gene TRBJ2-3, with D possibly matching TRBD2 (5 bases). This CDR3 is 12 amino acids long. Germline V lookup: CDR1 DFQATT, CDR2 SNEGSKA (reference sequence). Trimming shortened V by 7 bases and J by 4 bases, and 12 bases separated the two germline ends. CDR3 sequence (DNA): TGCAGTGGTGGAGGCAGCGCAGATACGCAGTATTTT. It encodes CSGGGSADTQYF.

The rearrangement uses TRBV9 and TRBJ2-1; D uncertain. Trimming pared 0 bases from V and 14 bases from J, leaving 12 bases between. The CDR3 covers 12 residues. Germline V gives CDR1 SGDLS, CDR2 YYNGEE. The CDR3 DNA sequence: TGTGCCAGCAGCGTAGATGCAAACGAGAAGTTCTTC. This sequence encodes CASSVDANEKFF.

The rearrangement joins TRBV30 to TRBJ1-4; TRBD1 is a possible D gene (6 bases). This CDR3 region has 11 residues. V was pared by 5 bases and J by 8 bases, with 9 bases between. CDR1 and CDR2 (germline): GTSNPN, SVGIG (reference sequence). DNA for the CDR3: TGTGCCTGGGATCAGGGGGAAAAACTGTTTTTT. Protein product: CAWDQGEKLFF.

This clonotype was seen a single time. This chain links TRBV7-2 with TRBJ2-1; D may be TRBD2 (6 bases). V was trimmed by 2 bases and J by 4 bases, leaving 9 bases between them. The CDR3 has 14 residues. CDR1 and CDR2 from the germline V gene are SGHTA and FQGNSA. Here the CDR3 reads CASSLRLVYNEQFF. The CDR3 bases are TGTGCCAGCAGCTTACGACTAGTGTACAATGAGCAGTTCTTC.

V and J are TRBV5-4 and TRBJ1-1; 7 positions match TRBD1. The length of the CDR3 is 12 residues. From germline, CDR1 is SGHNT and CDR2 YYREEE (reference sequence). V was clipped by 7 bases and J by 6 bases; unmatched bases: 6. DNA for the CDR3: TGTGCCAGCGGACCACAGGGGTCTGAAGCTTTCTTT. This encodes CASGPQGSEAFF.